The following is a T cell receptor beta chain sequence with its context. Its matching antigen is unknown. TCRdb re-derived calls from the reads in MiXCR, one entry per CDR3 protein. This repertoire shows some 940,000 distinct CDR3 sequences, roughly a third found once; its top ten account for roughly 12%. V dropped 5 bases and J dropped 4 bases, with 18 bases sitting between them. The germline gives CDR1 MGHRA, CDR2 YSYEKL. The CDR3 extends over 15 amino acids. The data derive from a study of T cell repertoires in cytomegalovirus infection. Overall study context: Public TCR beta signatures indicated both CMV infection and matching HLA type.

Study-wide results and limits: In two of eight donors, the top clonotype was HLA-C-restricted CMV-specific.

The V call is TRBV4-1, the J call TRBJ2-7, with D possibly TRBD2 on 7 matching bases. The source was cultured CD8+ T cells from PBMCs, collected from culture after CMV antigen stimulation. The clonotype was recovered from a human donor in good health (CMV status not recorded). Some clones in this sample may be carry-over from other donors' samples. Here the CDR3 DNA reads TGCGCCAGCAGCACTGACGGGGGGCCGGGTTACGAGCAGTACTTC. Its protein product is CASSTDGGPGYEQYF.